This entry describes one TCR beta chain. Its specificity is not known. Distinct nucleotide sequences in the sample also encode this CDR3. After removal of 1 base from V and 1 base from J, the junction contained 4 bases not matched to a gene. The CDR3 contains 15 residues. CDR1 and CDR2 from the germline V gene are SGHVS and FQNEAQ. Clones were read by immunoSEQ multiplex PCR, and TCRdb kept only the in-frame ones, dropping some. The sample records about 2.4 million clones, 93% being singletons. The sample comes from a study of shared clonotypes between healthy human individuals. Study outcomes and limitations: A handful of donors had about 5.1% of their naive CD4 clonotypes in common.

The specimen was naive CD4+ T cells from PBMCs. The sample's subset: CD45RA+ positively selected. The V gene is TRBV7-8, the J gene TRBJ2-7; 7 nucleotides match TRBD1. This receptor was taken from a man younger than 35 in good health. Some clones in this sample may be carry-over from other donors' samples. The CDR3 DNA is TGTGCCAGCAGCTTAGGGGGGACAGTTTCCTACGAGCAGTACTTC. Amino acid sequence: CASSLGGTVSYEQYF. The whole variable domain, filled in from reference TRBV7-8 and TRBJ2-7, reads GAGVSQSPRYKVAKRGQDVALRCDPISGHVSLFWYQQALGQGPEFLTYFQNEAQLDKSGLPSDRFFAERPEGSVSTLKIQRTQQEDSAVYLCASSLGGTVSYEQYFGPGTRLTVT.